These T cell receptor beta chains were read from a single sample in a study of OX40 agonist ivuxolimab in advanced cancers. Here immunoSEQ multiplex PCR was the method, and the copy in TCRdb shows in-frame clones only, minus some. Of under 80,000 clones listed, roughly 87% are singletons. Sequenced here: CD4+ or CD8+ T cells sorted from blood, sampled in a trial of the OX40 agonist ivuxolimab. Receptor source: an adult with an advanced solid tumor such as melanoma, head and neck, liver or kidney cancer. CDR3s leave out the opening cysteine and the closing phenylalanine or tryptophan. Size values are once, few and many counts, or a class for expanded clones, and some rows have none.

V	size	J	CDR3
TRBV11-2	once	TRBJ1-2	ASSLYPLLTGPYGYT
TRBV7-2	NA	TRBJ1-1	ASSHDIREAF
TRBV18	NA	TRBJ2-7	ASSQTTDGYEQY
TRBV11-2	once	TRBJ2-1	ASSMDRVGNEQF
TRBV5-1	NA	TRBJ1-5	ASSLEGTHQPQH
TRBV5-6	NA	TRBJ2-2	ASSKNTRTVNTGELF
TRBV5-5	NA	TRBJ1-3	ASSLGTGGIGNTIY
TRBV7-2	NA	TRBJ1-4	ASSPSEGGGEKLF
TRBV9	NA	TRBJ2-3	ASSVGLAATDTQY
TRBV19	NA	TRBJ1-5	ASSITAGGQGYQPQH
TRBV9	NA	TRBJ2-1	ASSAHNEQF
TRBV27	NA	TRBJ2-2	ASGGAMGNTGELF
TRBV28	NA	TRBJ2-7	ASSWTWGQPYEQY
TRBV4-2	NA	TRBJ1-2	ASSQDGTSTTNYGYT
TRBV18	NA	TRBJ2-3	ASSREVDTQY
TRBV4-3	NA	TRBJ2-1	ASSQDKGTYNEQF
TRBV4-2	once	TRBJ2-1	ASSQGGLAGAEQF
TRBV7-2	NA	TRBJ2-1	ASSSLAGGGL
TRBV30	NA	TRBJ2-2	AWTDSGMVGELF
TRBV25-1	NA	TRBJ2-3	ASSEGADTQY
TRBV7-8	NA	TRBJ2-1	ASSPTLFRATQRSYNEQF
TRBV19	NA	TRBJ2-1	ASSGTSGTGREFNEQF
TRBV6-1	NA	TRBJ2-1	ASSYARINEQF
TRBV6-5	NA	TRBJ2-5	ASIAGTRKY
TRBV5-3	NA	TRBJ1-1	ARSLGGTTMNTEAF
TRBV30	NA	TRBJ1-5	AWSVWEGNQPQH
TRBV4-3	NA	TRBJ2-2	ASRRTVRSSTGELF
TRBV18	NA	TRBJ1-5	ASSQGLNNQPQH
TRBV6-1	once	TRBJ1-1	ASTLNTEAF
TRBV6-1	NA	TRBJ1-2	ASSEALQVSWGYT
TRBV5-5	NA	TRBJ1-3	ASSLVILGTGGKNTIY
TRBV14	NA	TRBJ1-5	ASSRSNSNQPQH
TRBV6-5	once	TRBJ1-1	ASNKLRTGNTEAF
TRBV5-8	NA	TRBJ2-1	ASSLYLTGGPSNEQF
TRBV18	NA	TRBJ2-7	ASSPTGQLYEQY
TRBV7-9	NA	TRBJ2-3	ASSLVTFGDTQY
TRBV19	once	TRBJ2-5	ASSKGLEERAQY
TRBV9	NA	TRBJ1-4	ASSARTGGRDEKLF
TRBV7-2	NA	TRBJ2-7	ASSSASYEQY
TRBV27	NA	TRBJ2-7	ASSFEPEQY
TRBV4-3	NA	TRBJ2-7	ASSQDSQGSYEQY
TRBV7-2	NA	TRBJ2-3	ASSLNGPGADTQY
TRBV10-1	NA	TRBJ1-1	ASSPRGMNTEAF